This TCR beta chain comes out of a study of cytomegalovirus exposure and HLA in healthy donors. Study results and limitations: Later on, an analysis tied 18,000 or so TCR beta sequences to HLA alleles at 0.05 false discovery rate. What TCR beta sequences reportedly achieved was accurate prediction of HLA-A and HLA-B alleles in most subjects. Later analysis suggested links between common viral pathogens and several top significant clusters.

The PCR made use of 60 Vbeta and 13 Jbeta primers. Sequencing was performed with immunoSEQ multiplex PCR; in TCRdb, only in-frame clones are kept and a portion is missing. Counted here are some 130,000 clones, 75% to 80% occurring once; the ten biggest clones make up 2% to 2.5%. With respect to this clone: Its antigen is still unknown.

CDR3 length: 13 residues. CDR1 is SGHRS and CDR2 is YFSETQ in the germline V gene. Trimming removed 2 bases at V and 6 bases at J, with 10 bases between. The TCR comes from a man aged 25 to 40 in good health and CMV-seronegative. Specimen: PBMCs. The chain has TRBV5-1 and TRBJ2-3; TRBD1 might be the D (6 bases). The CDR3 spells CASSLNRVDTQYF. The CDR3 coding sequence is TGCGCCAGCAGCTTAAACAGGGTCGATACGCAGTATTTT. Full variable domain (outside the CDR3, taken from reference TRBV5-1 and TRBJ2-3): KAGVTQTPRYLIKTRGQQVTLSCSPISGHRSVSWYQQTPGQGLQFLFEYFSETQRNKGNFPGRFSGRQFSNSRSEMNVSTLELGDSALYLCASSLNRVDTQYFGPGTRLTVL.